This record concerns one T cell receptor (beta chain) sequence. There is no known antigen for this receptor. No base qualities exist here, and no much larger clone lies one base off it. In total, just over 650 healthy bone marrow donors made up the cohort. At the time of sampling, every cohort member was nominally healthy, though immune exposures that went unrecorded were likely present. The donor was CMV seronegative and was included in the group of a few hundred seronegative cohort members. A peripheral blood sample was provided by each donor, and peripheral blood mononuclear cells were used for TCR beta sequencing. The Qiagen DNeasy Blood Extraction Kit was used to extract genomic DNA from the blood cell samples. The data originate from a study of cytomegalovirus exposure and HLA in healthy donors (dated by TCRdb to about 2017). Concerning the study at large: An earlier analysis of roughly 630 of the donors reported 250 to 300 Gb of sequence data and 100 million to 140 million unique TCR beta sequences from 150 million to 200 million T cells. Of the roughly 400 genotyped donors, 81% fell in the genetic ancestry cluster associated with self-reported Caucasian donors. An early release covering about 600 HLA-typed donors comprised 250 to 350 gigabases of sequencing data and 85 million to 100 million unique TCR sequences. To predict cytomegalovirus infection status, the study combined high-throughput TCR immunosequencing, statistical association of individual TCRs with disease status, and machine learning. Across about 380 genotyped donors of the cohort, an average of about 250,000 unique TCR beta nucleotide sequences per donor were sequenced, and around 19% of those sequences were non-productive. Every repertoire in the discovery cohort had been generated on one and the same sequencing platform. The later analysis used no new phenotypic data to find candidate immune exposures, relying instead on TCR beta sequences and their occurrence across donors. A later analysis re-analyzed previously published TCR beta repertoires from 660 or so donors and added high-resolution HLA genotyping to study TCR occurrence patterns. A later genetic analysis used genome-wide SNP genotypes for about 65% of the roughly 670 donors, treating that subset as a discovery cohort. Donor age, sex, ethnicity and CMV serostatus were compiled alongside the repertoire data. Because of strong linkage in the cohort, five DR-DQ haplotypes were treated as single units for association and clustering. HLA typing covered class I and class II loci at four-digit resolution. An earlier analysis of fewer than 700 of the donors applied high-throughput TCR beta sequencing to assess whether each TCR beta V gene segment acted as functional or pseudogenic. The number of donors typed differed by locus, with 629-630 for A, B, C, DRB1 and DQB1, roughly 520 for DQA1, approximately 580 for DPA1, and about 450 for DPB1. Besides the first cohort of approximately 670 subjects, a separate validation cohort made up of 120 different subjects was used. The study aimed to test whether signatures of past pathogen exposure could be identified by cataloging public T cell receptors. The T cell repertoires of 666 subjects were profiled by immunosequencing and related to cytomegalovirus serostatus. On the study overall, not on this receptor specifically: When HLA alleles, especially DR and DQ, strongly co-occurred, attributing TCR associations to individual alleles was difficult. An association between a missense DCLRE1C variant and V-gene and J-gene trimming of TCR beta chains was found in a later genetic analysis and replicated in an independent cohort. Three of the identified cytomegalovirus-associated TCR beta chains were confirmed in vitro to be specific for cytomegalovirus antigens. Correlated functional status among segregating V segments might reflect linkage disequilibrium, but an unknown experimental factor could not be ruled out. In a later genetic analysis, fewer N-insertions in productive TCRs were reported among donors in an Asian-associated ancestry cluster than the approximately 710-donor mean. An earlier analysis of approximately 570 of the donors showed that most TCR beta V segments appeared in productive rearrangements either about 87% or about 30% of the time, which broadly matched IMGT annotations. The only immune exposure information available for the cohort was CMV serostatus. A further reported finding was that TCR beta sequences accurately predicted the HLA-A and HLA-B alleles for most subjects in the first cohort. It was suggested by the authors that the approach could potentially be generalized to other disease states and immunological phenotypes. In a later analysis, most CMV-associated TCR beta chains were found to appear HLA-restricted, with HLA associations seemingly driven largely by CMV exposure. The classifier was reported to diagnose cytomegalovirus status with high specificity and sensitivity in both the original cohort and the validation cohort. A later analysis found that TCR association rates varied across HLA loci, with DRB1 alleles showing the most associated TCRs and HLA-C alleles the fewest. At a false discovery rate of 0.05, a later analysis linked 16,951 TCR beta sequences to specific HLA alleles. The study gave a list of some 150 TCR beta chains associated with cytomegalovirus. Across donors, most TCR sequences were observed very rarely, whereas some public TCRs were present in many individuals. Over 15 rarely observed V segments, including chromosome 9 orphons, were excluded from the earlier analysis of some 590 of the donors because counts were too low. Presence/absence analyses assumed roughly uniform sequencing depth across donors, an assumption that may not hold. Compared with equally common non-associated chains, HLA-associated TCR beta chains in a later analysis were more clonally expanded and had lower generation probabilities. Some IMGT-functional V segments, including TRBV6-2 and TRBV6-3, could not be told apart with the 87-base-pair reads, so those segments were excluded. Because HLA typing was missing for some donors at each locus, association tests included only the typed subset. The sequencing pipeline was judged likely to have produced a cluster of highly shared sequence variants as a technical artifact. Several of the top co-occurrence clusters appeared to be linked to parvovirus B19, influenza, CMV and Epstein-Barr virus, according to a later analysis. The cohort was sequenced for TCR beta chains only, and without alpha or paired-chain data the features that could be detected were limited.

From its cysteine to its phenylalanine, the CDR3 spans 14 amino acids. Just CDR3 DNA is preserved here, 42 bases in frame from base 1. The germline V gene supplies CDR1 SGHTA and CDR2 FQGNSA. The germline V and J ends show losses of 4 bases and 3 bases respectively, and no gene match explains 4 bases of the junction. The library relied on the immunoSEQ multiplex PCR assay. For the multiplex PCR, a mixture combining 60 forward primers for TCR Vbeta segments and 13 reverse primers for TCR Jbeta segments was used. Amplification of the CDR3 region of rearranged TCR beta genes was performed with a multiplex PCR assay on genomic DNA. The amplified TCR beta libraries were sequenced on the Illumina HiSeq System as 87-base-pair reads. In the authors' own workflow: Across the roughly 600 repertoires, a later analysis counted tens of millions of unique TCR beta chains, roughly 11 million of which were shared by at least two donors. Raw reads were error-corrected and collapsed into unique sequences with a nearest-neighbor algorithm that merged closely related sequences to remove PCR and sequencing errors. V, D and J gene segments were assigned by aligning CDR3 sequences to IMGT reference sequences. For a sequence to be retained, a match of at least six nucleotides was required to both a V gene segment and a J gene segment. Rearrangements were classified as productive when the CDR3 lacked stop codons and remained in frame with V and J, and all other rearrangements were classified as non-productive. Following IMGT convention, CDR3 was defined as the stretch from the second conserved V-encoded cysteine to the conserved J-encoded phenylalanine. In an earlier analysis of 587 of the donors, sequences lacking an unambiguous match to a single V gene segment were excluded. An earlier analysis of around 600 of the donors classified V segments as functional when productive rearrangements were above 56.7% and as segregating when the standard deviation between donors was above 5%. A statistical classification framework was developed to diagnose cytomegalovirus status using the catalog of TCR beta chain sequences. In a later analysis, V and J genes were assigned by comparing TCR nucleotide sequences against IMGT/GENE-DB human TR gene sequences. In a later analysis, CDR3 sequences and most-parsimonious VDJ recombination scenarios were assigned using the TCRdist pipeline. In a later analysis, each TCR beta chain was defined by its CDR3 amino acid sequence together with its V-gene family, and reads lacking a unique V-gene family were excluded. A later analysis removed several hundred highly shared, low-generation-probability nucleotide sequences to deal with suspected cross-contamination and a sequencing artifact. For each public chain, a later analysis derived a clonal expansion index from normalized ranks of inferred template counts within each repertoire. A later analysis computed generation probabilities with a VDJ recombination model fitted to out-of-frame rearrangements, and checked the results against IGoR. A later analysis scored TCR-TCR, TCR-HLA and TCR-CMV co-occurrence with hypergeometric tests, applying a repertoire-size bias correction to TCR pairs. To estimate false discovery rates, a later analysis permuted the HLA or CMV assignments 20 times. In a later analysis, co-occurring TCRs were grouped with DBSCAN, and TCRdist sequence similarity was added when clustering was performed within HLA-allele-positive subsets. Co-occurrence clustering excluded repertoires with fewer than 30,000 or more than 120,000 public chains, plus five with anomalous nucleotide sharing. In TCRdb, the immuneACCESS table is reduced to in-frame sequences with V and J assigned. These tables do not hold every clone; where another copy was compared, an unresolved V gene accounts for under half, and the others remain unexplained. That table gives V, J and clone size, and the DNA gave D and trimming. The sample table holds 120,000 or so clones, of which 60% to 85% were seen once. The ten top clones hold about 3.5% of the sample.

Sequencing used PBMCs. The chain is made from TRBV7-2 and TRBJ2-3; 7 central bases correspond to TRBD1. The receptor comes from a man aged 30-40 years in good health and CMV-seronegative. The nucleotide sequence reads TGTGCCAGCAGCTCACAGGGGTCGACAGATACGCAGTATTTT. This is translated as CASSSQGSTDTQYF.